This TCR beta chain was obtained from a study of control samples from healthy donors and cancer patients. Generated by immunoSEQ multiplex PCR, the TCRdb table keeps only in-frame clones and is missing some. Found here are under 90,000 clones, about 92% of them singletons; the top ten hold around 6%. The germline V gene encodes CDR1 LNHDA and CDR2 SQIVND (reference sequence). This CDR3 is built from 13 residues. Losses at the gene ends were 11 bases for V and 6 bases for J; bases not matched to a gene: 9. The chain carries TRBV19 and TRBJ1-5; 8 nucleotides match TRBD1. The sample taken for sequencing was blood. The clonotype comes from a woman aged 55 to 70 in good health. CDR3 nucleotide sequence: TGTGCCGGGATTTACAGGGGGGCTCAGCCCCAGCATTTT. Its translation: CAGIYRGAQPQHF.